The 19 T cell receptor beta chains presented below share a single source sample, sequenced in a study of T cell responses to AZD1222 COVID-19 vaccine. Generated by immunoSEQ multiplex PCR, the TCRdb table keeps only in-frame clones and is missing some. The table lists around 130,000 clones, roughly 88% of them singletons. Specimen: peripheral blood, collected on day 0 of AZD1222 vaccination. The receptors shown here come from an adult in good health.

This clone appeared once. The chain combines TRBV7-3 with TRBJ2-1; D possibly corresponds to TRBD2 (6 bases). V dropped 2 bases and J dropped 3 bases, with 14 bases sitting between them. This CDR3 has 16 residues. Germline-derived CDR1 and CDR2 are SGHTA and FQGTGA. The CDR3 DNA is TGTGCCAGCAGCTTAGTTGCGGGGAATAACTACAATGAGCAGTTCTTC. Translation: CASSLVAGNNYNEQFF.

The chain uses TRBV7-9 and TRBJ1-1; perhaps TRBD1 as D (6 bases). Trimming took 7 bases from V and 7 from J, leaving 19 bases between them. This CDR3 region has 14 residues. Per the germline V gene, CDR1 is SEHNR and CDR2 is FQNEAQ (reference sequence). DNA for the CDR3: TGTGCCAGCACCTCCGGGCAGGGGTCCATTGAAGCTTTCTTT. Protein sequence: CASTSGQGSIEAFF.

The chain recombines TRBV9 with TRBJ1-6, with no clear D. Germline loops: CDR1 SGDLS, CDR2 YYNGEE. V lost 3 bases and J 7 bases, leaving 17 bases between the germline ends. The CDR3 contains 16 residues. The CDR3 here is CASSEGGVSRNSPLHF. The CDR3, as DNA: TGTGCCAGCAGCGAAGGTGGGGTTTCGAGAAATTCACCCCTCCACTTT.

CDR3 residues: CATWTREQHRENWELFF. CDR3 in DNA: TGTGCCACCTGGACTAGGGAACAACACCGGGAAAACTGGGAGCTGTTTTTT. V usage is TRBV24-1 and J usage is TRBJ2-2; 7 nucleotides line up with TRBD2. The CDR3 has 17 amino acids. Germline CDR1 is KGHDR and CDR2 is SFDVKD. The J segment lost 9 bases and the V segment lost 9 bases, leaving 21 bases of the junction unmatched.

V is TRBV7-2 and J is TRBJ2-5, with TRBD1 matching over 8 bases. The CDR3 consists of 15 residues. The junction had 9 bases not matched to a gene; V was cut back by 5 bases and J by 4 bases. Germline V gene data show CDR1 as SGHTA and CDR2 as FQGNSA. The CDR3: CASSLNRGSLETQYF. In DNA, the CDR3 is TGTGCCAGCAGCCTCAACAGGGGGTCCCTAGAGACCCAGTACTTC.

This clone has a handful of counts. The V call is TRBV7-2, the J call TRBJ1-3; no reliable D call. The CDR3 covers 17 residues. Germline lookup yields CDR1 SGHTA and CDR2 FQGNSA. The ends were cut back, 1 base at V and 0 bases at J, with 13 bases in the middle. This CDR3 reads CASSLGGSASSGNTIYF. The CDR3 DNA follows: TGTGCCAGCAGCTTAGGAGGTTCGGCCTCCTCTGGAAACACCATATATTTT.

The rearrangement uses TRBV6-2 or TRBV6-3 and TRBJ1-1, with no clear D. The CDR3 consists of 14 residues. Germline loops: CDR1 MNHEY, CDR2 SVGEGT. Trimming cost V 5 bases and J 7 bases, with 17 bases left between them. In nucleotides, the CDR3 is TGTGCCAGCAGTCAGAATCCCGGACGGTTTGAAGCTTTCTTT. Its translation: CASSQNPGRFEAFF.

DNA for the CDR3: TGTGCCAGCAGTGAGGACAGTTCCTACAATGAGCAGTTCTTC. Translated: CASSEDSSYNEQFF. V gene TRBV2 combines with J gene TRBJ2-1; a possible D gene is TRBD1 (6 bases). The V gene's germline CDR1 is SNHLY and CDR2 FYNNEI. There are 14 residues in the CDR3. V was shortened by 3 bases and J by 1 base, with 7 bases between the two germline ends.

V and J are TRBV27 and TRBJ2-7; the D gene is possibly TRBD1 (5 bases). CDR1 is MNHEY and CDR2 is SMNVEV in the germline V gene (reference sequence). The CDR3 consists of 14 residues. V was trimmed by 2 bases and J by 0 bases, leaving 8 bases between them. The CDR3 sequence: CASSLKTVSYEQYF. The CDR3 coding sequence is TGTGCCAGCAGTTTAAAGACAGTCTCCTACGAGCAGTACTTC.

This sequence joins TRBV19 and TRBJ1-1; 8 bases fit TRBD1. From germline, CDR1 is LNHDA and CDR2 SQIVND (reference sequence). The junction had 7 bases not matched to a gene; V was cut back by 6 bases and J by 4 bases. The length of the CDR3 is 14 residues. CDR3 nucleotide sequence: TGTGCCAGTAGCCAGGACAGGGCGAGCACTGAAGCTTTCTTT. This sequence encodes CASSQDRASTEAFF.

This clone was seen just once. This chain uses TRBV27 with TRBJ1-1; TRBD1 agrees at 9 bases. With 8 bases clipped from V and 3 bases from J, the junction kept 13 bases outside the gene matches. Germline V gives CDR1 MNHEY, CDR2 SMNVEV (reference sequence). CDR3 length: 16 residues. The chain's CDR3 is CASQEVGQGRYTEAFF. The CDR3 bases are TGTGCCAGCCAAGAGGTCGGACAGGGGAGGTACACTGAAGCTTTCTTT.

The chain employs TRBV24-1 and TRBJ1-2; 8 bases are a match to TRBD1. The CDR3 consists of 15 residues. Germline V gene data show CDR1 as KGHDR and CDR2 as SFDVKD. J was trimmed by 7 bases and V by 2 bases; bases with no gene match: 8. The CDR3 coding sequence is TGTGCCACCAGTGATTACAGGGGGGGGCTCGGTGGCTACACCTTC. Translated, it gives CATSDYRGGLGGYTF.

In its sample, this clone was seen a few times. The V call is TRBV7-2, the J call TRBJ1-1, with unresolved D. Trimming removed 1 base from V and 2 bases from J, with 8 bases in between. This CDR3 has 14 amino acids. Germline CDR1 is SGHTA and CDR2 is FQGNSA. The CDR3 DNA is TGTGCCAGCAGCTTAGTGGCCATTAACACTGAAGCTTTCTTT. Its translation: CASSLVAINTEAFF.

The rearrangement joins TRBV14 to TRBJ1-4, with D hard to call. CDR3 length: 15 amino acids. In germline, CDR1 is SGHDN, CDR2 FVKESK. The V and J ends lost 4 bases and 0 bases respectively, with 9 bases between them. Here the CDR3 DNA reads TGTGCCAGCAGCCCTGAGGTCGCAACTAATGAAAAACTGTTTTTT. Its protein product is CASSPEVATNEKLFF.

The V and J genes are TRBV7-9 and TRBJ1-5, with 12 bases lining up with TRBD1. The CDR3 is made up of 15 amino acids. V lost 5 bases, J lost 6 bases, and 5 bases stayed unmatched. Per the germline V gene, CDR1 is SEHNR and CDR2 is FQNEAQ (reference sequence). The CDR3 region is CASSPGQGAGQPQHF. The CDR3 DNA sequence: TGTGCCAGCAGCCCGGGACAGGGGGCCGGTCAGCCCCAGCATTTT.

V gene TRBV29-1 combines with J gene TRBJ2-1; D unresolved. CDR3 size: 10 residues. Germline V gene sequence: CDR1 SQVTM, CDR2 ANQGSEA. V shed 1 base and J shed 8 bases, with 3 bases lying between them. DNA for the CDR3: TGCAGCGTTGAAGGCGATGAGCAGTTCTTC. Amino acids: CSVEGDEQFF.

The chain has TRBV7-2 and TRBJ1-3; tentatively, D is TRBD1 (6 bases). V was trimmed by 4 bases and J by 0 bases, leaving 13 bases between them. The CDR3 spans 16 residues. Per the germline V gene, CDR1 is SGHTA and CDR2 is FQGNSA. CDR3 protein: CASSSFRGASGNTIYF. The CDR3 bases are TGTGCCAGCAGCTCGTTCAGGGGCGCCTCTGGAAACACCATATATTTT.

The V call is TRBV10-2, the J call TRBJ1-3; the D is unclear. Germline values: CDR1 WSHSY, CDR2 SAAADI. This CDR3 spans 13 amino acids. V was clipped by 2 bases and J by 4 bases, with 6 bases between them. The CDR3 loop reads CASSERAGNTIYF. Written as DNA, the CDR3 is TGCGCCAGCAGTGAGAGGGCGGGAAACACCATATATTTT.

The chain carries TRBV7-2 and TRBJ1-1; unclear D gene. Germline V gene sequence: CDR1 SGHTA, CDR2 FQGNSA. Trimming shortened V by 7 bases and J by 11 bases, and 26 bases separated the two germline ends. The CDR3 runs 15 residues. The CDR3 coding sequence is TGTGCCAGCACCTTTCCCCCCGAGGGCTCGACACAGGCTTTCTTT. Protein product: CASTFPPEGSTQAFF.